This T cell receptor (beta chain) was recorded in a study of blood T cells in healthy people across ages (dated by TCRdb to the mid-2010s). A note on the overall study: In model experiments, roughly one uniquely barcoded TCR beta cDNA molecule per two T cells was captured by template switching. Four age groups were formed from the donors: young (average approximately 15 years), middle-aged (around 39), aged (62) and long-lived (more than 75). For two donors (one aged 18 to 29 and one aged 80 or older), the study analyzed two additional independent replicas of 1 million unique cDNA reads from the same blood draw. To avoid experimental bias, donors of different ages were randomly spread across the sequencing lanes. To track age-related changes in TCR beta repertoire diversity, the study relied on deep sequencing normalized with unique cDNA molecular identifiers.

The library was prepared using 5' RACE. Sequencing was performed on an Illumina HiSeq 2500. A second PCR of roughly 7 to 12 cycles was run with a J-beta primer mix and a sample-barcoded 5' primer. A unique molecular identifier was introduced onto each TCR beta cDNA molecule by a template-switch 5' adaptor carrying 12 random nucleotides. At least 3 million CDR3-containing paired-end reads were obtained from each sample. The Mint cDNA synthesis kit, primed by a TRBC-specific oligonucleotide, was used to synthesize first-strand cDNA from all RNA. Following uracil-DNA glycosylase treatment, a first 18-cycle PCR with universal primers M1SS and BC2_uni_R was performed on all cDNA. Concerning the study's data processing: Normalization of each sample was performed by random selection of 1 million high-quality reads, each carrying a distinct molecular identifier. Reads with shared molecular identifiers were discarded instead of being binned into consensus sequences. MiTCR, run with a Q25 quality threshold and the strictest error-elimination algorithm, handled CDR3 identification, clonotype clustering and error correction. Lower-bound total TCR beta diversity was estimated with a nonparametric unseen species model using Euler transformation. The public reads were reprocessed in TCRdb via fastp at Q25 and MiXCR, keeping in-frame beta chains. Entries are consolidated by CDR3 protein sequence, retaining the most common genes and DNA. TCRdb, rather than the study authors, made the V and J calls. Across this sample there are fewer than 1,000,000 distinct CDR3 sequences, with under 55% seen only once. The ten top clones hold approximately 19% of the sample.

Results and caveats for the whole study, not just this receptor: Estimates of total diversity based on one million sequenced T cells were considered lower bounds and underestimates. Observed TCR beta diversity per million T cells fell roughly linearly with age, and a significant reduction was already apparent by age approximately 40. The percentage of naive T cells measured by flow cytometry correlated strongly with observed TCR beta diversity. Bulk unsorted PBMC profiling prevented conclusive comparison of naive and antigen-experienced compartments. Donor CMV infection status was unknown, potentially confounding age-related changes in expanded clonotypes. Compared with the aged group, the long-lived group had more naive CD4+ T cells, fewer expanded clones and increased TCR diversity, suggesting age selection.

As regards this clonotype: This clone's antigen is unknown. No much larger clone is present one base from it, and per-base qualities are unavailable.

For this chain, trimming is 3 bases at the V end and 0 bases at the J end, and the number of junction bases without a gene match is 13. From the cysteine through the phenylalanine, the CDR3 covers 19 amino acids. The kept DNA is CDR3 alone, 57 bases in frame from the first base. The 39 donors, aged about 6 to 100 years, were systemically healthy Caucasian individuals from Russia. Each donor gave approximately 9.3 milliliters of peripheral blood, collected into EDTA-treated Vacutainer tubes. Ficoll-Paque density-gradient centrifugation was used to isolate PBMCs, with at least 6.5 million per sample. Total RNA was extracted from PBMCs with Trizol reagent, with at least 6 micrograms obtained per sample. Naive CD45RAhigh/CD27high T cell percentages were measured by flow cytometry on a PBMC aliquot from every donor.

This clonotype was obtained from a man in his 60s in good health. The chain is assembled from TRBV12-3 or TRBV12-4 and TRBJ2-5; TRBD2 matches 10 bases in the middle. Sequencing used blood. The CDR3 loop reads CASSLVRSSGGEYQETQYF. The sequenced DNA is TGTGCCAGCAGTTTGGTTAGGTCTAGCGGGGGCGAGTACCAAGAGACCCAGTACTTC.